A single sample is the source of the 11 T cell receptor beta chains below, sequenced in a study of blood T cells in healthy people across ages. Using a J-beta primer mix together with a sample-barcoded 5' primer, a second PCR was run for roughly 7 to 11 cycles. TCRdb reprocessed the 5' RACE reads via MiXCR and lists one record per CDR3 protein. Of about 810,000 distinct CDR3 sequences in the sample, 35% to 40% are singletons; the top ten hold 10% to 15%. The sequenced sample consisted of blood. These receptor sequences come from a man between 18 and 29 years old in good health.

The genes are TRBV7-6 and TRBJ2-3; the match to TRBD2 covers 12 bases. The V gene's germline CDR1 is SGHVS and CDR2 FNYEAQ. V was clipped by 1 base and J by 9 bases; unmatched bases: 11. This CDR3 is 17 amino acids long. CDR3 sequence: CASSLEASGGAAGTQYF. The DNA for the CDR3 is TGTGCCAGCAGCTTAGAGGCTAGCGGGGGGGCCGCTGGCACGCAGTATTTT. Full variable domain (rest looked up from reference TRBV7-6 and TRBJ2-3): GAGVSQSPRYKVTKRGQDVALRCDPISGHVSLYWYRQALGQGPEFLTYFNYEAQQDKSGLPNDRFSAERPEGSISTLTIQRTEQRDSAMYRCASSLEASGGAAGTQYFGPGTRLTVL.

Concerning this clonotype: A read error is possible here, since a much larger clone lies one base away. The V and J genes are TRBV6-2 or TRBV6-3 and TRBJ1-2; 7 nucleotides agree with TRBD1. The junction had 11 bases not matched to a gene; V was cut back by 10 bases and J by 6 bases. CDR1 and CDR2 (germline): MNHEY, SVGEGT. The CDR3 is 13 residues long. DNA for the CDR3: TGTGCCAACCAAACGATAACAGGGGATGGCTACACCTTC. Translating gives CANQTITGDGYTF.

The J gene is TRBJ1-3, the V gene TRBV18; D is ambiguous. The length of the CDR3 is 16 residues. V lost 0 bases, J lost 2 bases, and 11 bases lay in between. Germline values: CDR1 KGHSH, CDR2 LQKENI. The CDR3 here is CASSPPQPLTGNTIYF. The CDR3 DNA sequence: TGTGCCAGCTCACCACCACAACCTTTAACTGGAAACACCATATATTTT.

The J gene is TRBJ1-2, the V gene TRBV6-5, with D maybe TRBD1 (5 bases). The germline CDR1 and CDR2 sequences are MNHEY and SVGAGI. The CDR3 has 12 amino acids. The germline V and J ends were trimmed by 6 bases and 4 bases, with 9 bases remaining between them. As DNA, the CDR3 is TGTGCCAGCAGGGGGGTCCGCTATGGCTACACCTTC. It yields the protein CASRGVRYGYTF.

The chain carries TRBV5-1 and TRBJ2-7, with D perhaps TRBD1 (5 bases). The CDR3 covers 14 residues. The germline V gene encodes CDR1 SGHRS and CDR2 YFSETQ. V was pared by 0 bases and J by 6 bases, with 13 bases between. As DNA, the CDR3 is TGCGCCAGCAGCTTGGGCCAGGGAACAATCGAGCAGTACTTC. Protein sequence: CASSLGQGTIEQYF.

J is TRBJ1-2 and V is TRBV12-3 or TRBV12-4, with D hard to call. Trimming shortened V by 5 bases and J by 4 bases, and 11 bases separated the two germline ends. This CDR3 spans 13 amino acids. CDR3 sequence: CASSVSVIYGYTF. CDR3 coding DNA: TGTGCCAGCAGTGTAAGCGTTATCTATGGCTACACCTTC.

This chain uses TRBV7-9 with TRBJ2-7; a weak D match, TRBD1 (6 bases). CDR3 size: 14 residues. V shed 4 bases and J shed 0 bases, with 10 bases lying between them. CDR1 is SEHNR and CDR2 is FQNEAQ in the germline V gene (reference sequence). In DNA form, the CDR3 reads TGTGCCAGCAGCTACAGGGAGAGCTCCTACGAGCAGTACTTC. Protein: CASSYRESSYEQYF.

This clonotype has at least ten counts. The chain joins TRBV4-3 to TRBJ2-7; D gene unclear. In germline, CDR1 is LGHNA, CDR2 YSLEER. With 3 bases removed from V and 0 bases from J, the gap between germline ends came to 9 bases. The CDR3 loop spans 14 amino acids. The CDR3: CASSHNSDSYEQYF. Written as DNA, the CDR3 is TGCGCCAGCAGCCATAACAGCGACTCCTACGAGCAGTACTTC.

Here the CDR3 reads CSATSGGPHNEQYF. The DNA of the CDR3 is TGCAGTGCGACTAGCGGGGGGCCTCACAATGAGCAGTACTTC. The rearrangement uses TRBV20-1 and TRBJ2-5, with TRBD2 matching 13 bases. The V and J ends lost 6 bases and 11 bases, in that order; junction bases with no gene match: 12. The CDR3 spans 14 residues. Germline V CDR1 and CDR2: DFQATT, SNEGSKA (reference sequence).

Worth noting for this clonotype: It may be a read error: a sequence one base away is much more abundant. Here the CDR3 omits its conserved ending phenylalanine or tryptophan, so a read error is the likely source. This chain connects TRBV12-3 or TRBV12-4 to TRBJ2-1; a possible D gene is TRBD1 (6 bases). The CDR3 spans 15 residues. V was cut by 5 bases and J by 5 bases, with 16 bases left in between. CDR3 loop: CASSPDQGQDNEQFV. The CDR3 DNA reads TGTGCCAGCAGTCCTGACCAGGGGCAGGACAATGAGCAGTTCGTC.

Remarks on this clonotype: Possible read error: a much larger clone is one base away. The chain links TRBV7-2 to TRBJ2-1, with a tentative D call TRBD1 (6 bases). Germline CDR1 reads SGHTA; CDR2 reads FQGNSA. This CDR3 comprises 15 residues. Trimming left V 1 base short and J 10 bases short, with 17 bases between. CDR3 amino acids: CASSLGTGFSYEQFF. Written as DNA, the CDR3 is TGTGCCAGCAGCTTAGGAACAGGGTTTTCCTACGAGCAGTTCTTC.